These 32 T cell receptor beta chains were sequenced from one sample in a study of Ad26.COV2.S vaccination and SARS-CoV-2 variants (dated by TCRdb to about 2021). Reading the label with the study, this specimen's time point is: individuals recovered from natural SARS-CoV-2 infection. Library generation was performed with the immunoSEQ multiplex PCR assay. The table comes from immuneACCESS by way of TCRdb, which keeps in-frame sequences with V and J called. Part of the clones is missing from these tables; in studies checked, under half for an unresolved V gene and the rest for unknown reasons. The sample contains 45,000 or so clones, roughly 83% of them found a single time. Around 43% of the sample belongs to the ten largest clones. The sample in question was peripheral blood, obtained after recovery from COVID-19. The receptors originated from a human donor who had recovered from COVID-19.

In its sample, this clone was seen many times. The rearrangement links TRBV5-1 to TRBJ1-4; D is uncertain. V was pared by 7 bases and J by 3 bases, with 16 bases between. The germline CDR1 and CDR2 sequences are SGHRS and YFSETQ. The CDR3 has 15 residues. The CDR3: CASGSRGTANEKLFF. DNA for the CDR3: TGCGCCAGCGGATCCCGGGGTACGGCTAATGAAAAACTGTTTTTT.

The chain employs TRBV3-1 (or the pseudogene TRBV3-2) and TRBJ1-5; D is unclear. V gave up 4 bases and J gave up 3 bases, with 10 bases separating them. Per the germline V gene, CDR1 is LGHDT and CDR2 is YNNKEL (reference sequence). The length of the CDR3 is 14 residues. The CDR3 region is CASSPGPVNQPQHF. The CDR3 DNA follows: TGTGCCAGCAGCCCCGGACCGGTCAATCAGCCCCAGCATTTT.

V is TRBV15 and J is TRBJ1-4, with a weak D call TRBD1 (5 bases). The V end lost 3 bases, the J end lost 8 bases, and 16 bases lay between the germline ends. Per the germline V gene, CDR1 is LNHNV and CDR2 is YYDKDF (reference sequence). The CDR3 runs to 15 residues. The CDR3 sequence: CATSRGEARLEKLFF. CDR3 bases: TGTGCCACCAGCAGGGGGGAGGCGCGATTGGAAAAACTGTTTTTT.

The rearrangement joins TRBV30 to TRBJ2-2, with TRBD1 as a possible D gene (5 bases). The germline V gene encodes CDR1 GTSNPN and CDR2 SVGIG (reference sequence). The CDR3 is 13 residues long. The V end was cut by 5 bases, the J end by 7 bases, with 14 bases between. CDR3 in DNA: TGTGCCTGGGTCAGGGAAAGGGTCGGGGAGCTGTTTTTT. Its protein product is CAWVRERVGELFF. Together with reference TRBV30 and TRBJ2-2, the CDR3 gives the full variable domain: SQTIHQWPATLVQPVGSPLSLECTVEGTSNPNLYWYRQAAGRGLQLLFYSVGIGQISSEVPQNLSASRPQDRQFILSSKKLLLSDSGFYLCAWVRERVGELFFGEGSRLTVL.

V is TRBV3-1 (or the pseudogene TRBV3-2) and J is TRBJ2-5; perhaps D is TRBD1 or TRBD2 (5 bases each). Trimming left V 3 bases short and J 5 bases short, with 22 bases between. Per the germline V gene, CDR1 is LGHDT and CDR2 is YNNKEL (reference sequence). The CDR3 is 17 residues long. The DNA of the CDR3 is TGTGCCAGCAGCCAGATTCCCCGGGACGCATCCTGGGAGACCCAGTACTTC. Its protein product is CASSQIPRDASWETQYF.

This rearrangement joins TRBV10-3 to TRBJ1-5; no clear D. V shed 4 bases and J shed 4 bases, with 17 bases lying between them. Per germline, CDR1 ENHRY and CDR2 SYGVKD. The CDR3 extends over 16 amino acids. The CDR3 protein is CAISAGYSDDNQPQHF. The CDR3 nucleotides read TGTGCCATCAGTGCCGGGTACAGCGACGATAATCAGCCCCAGCATTTT.

The rearrangement links TRBV7-9 to TRBJ1-4; D gene uncertain. The CDR3 consists of 14 residues. The germline V gene has CDR1 SEHNR and CDR2 FQNEAQ (reference sequence). V lost 1 base, J lost 4 bases, and 7 bases lay in between. The chain's CDR3 is CASSLGGFNEKLFF. The DNA for the CDR3 is TGTGCCAGCAGCTTAGGCGGGTTTAATGAAAAACTGTTTTTT.

J is TRBJ1-2 and V is TRBV27; D uncertain. The V gene's germline CDR1 is MNHEY and CDR2 SMNVEV (reference sequence). The CDR3 has 12 amino acids. V gave up 1 base and J gave up 7 bases, with 7 bases separating them. Here the CDR3 reads CASSLLGSGYTF. The CDR3 nucleotides are TGTGCCAGCAGTTTATTGGGTTCTGGCTACACCTTC.

The chain employs TRBV3-1 (or the pseudogene TRBV3-2) and TRBJ2-3; D is unresolved. This CDR3 has 13 amino acids. V shed 2 bases and J shed 4 bases, with 7 bases lying between them. Germline loops: CDR1 LGHDT, CDR2 YNNKEL (reference sequence). CDR3 region: CASSQFIADTQYF. The CDR3, as DNA: TGTGCCAGCAGCCAATTTATAGCAGATACGCAGTATTTT.

The chain employs TRBV15 and TRBJ2-1, with D perhaps matching TRBD1 (6 bases). The CDR3 totals 15 residues. In germline, CDR1 is LNHNV, CDR2 YYDKDF (reference sequence). The germline V and J ends were trimmed by 1 base and 0 bases, with 7 bases remaining between them. CDR3 amino acids: CATSRVRGSYNEQFF. The CDR3 coding sequence is TGTGCCACCAGCAGAGTCAGGGGCTCCTACAATGAGCAGTTCTTC.

V and J are TRBV18 and TRBJ1-3, with D maybe TRBD1 (5 bases). Germline CDR1 KGHSH, CDR2 LQKENI. The CDR3 has 15 residues. V shed 3 bases and J shed 0 bases, with 9 bases lying between them. CDR3 loop: CASSPRDHSGNTIYF. The CDR3 DNA is TGTGCCAGCTCACCGCGGGACCACTCTGGAAACACCATATATTTT.

The rearrangement uses TRBV5-1 and TRBJ2-1; TRBD2 matches at 10 bases. CDR1 is SGHRS and CDR2 is YFSETQ in the germline V gene. The trim removed 4 bases at V and 8 bases at J, leaving 12 bases unmatched. There are 16 residues in the CDR3. This CDR3 reads CASSPLPASGSDEQFF. CDR3 DNA sequence: TGCGCCAGCAGCCCCCTCCCGGCTAGCGGGAGTGATGAGCAGTTCTTC.

The V call is TRBV6-4, the J call TRBJ1-1; TRBD1 matches 8 bases. The CDR3 runs to 13 residues. J lost 8 bases, V lost 0 bases, and 2 bases had no gene match. Germline CDR1 and CDR2: MRHNA and SNTAGT. CDR3 amino acids: CASSDSAGGEAFF. The CDR3 DNA sequence: TGTGCCAGCAGTGACTCGGCAGGGGGCGAAGCTTTCTTT.

The CDR3 DNA reads TGCGCCAGCAGCCGTAGCGGGGTTGGGGAGCTGTTTTTT. This gives the protein CASSRSGVGELFF. The chain links TRBV5-1 to TRBJ2-2; the match to TRBD2 covers 8 bases. Germline values: CDR1 SGHRS, CDR2 YFSETQ. V dropped 4 bases and J dropped 8; count of bases not matched to a gene: 4. The CDR3 extends over 13 amino acids. Supplemented by reference TRBV5-1 and TRBJ2-2, the full variable domain reads KAGVTQTPRYLIKTRGQQVTLSCSPISGHRSVSWYQQTPGQGLQFLFEYFSETQRNKGNFPGRFSGRQFSNSRSEMNVSTLELGDSALYLCASSRSGVGELFFGEGSRLTVL.

The rearrangement uses TRBV27 and TRBJ1-2; D gene uncertain. Looked up from germline, CDR1 is MNHEY and CDR2 is SMNVEV (reference sequence). CDR3 size: 15 residues. V dropped 6 bases and J dropped 0 bases, with 14 bases sitting between them. CDR3 coding DNA: TGTGCCAGCAGCCAACTGGGCACCACTAACTATGGCTACACCTTC. This encodes CASSQLGTTNYGYTF.

V usage is TRBV15 and J usage is TRBJ2-2, with 7 positions matching TRBD1. V shed 0 bases, J shed 3 bases, and the junction held 4 bases outside the gene matches. CDR1 and CDR2 from the germline V gene are LNHNV and YYDKDF (reference sequence). The CDR3 loop spans 16 amino acids. CDR3 coding DNA: TGTGCCACCAGCAGAGATCCGGGACAGTACACCGGGGAGCTGTTTTTT. As protein: CATSRDPGQYTGELFF.

The chain carries TRBV13 and TRBJ2-2; TRBD1 agrees at 7 bases. The CDR3 has 13 amino acids. CDR1 PRHDT and CDR2 FYEKMQ come from the germline V gene (reference sequence). J lost 5 bases, V lost 5 bases, and 2 bases had no gene match. CDR3 nucleotides: TGTGCCAGCAGCCGACAGGGAACCGGGGAGCTGTTTTTT. It specifies CASSRQGTGELFF.

CDR3 loop: CASSFETGDYEQYF. CDR3 coding DNA: TGTGCCAGCAGCTTCGAGACAGGCGATTACGAGCAGTACTTC. V is TRBV5-6 and J is TRBJ2-7; possible D gene TRBD1, 6 bases. Germline values: CDR1 SGHDT, CDR2 YYEEEE. The CDR3 consists of 14 residues. Trimming shortened V by 2 bases and J by 4 bases, and 13 bases separated the two germline ends.

The rearrangement links TRBV6-5 to TRBJ1-1; D unresolved. Germline V lookup: CDR1 MNHEY, CDR2 SVGAGI. The ends were cut back, 2 bases at V and 1 base at J, with 5 bases in the middle. The CDR3 sequence is 13 residues long. CDR3 protein: CASSYGGNTEAFF. As DNA, the CDR3 is TGTGCCAGCAGTTACGGCGGGAACACTGAAGCTTTCTTT.

The genes are TRBV11-3 and TRBJ2-2; TRBD1 aligns across 8 bases. This CDR3 comprises 15 residues. V was pared by 3 bases and J by 1 base, with 1 base of the junction left unmatched. Germline V lookup: CDR1 SGHNT, CDR2 YENEEA. CDR3 sequence (DNA): TGTGCCAGCAGCTTTGGGACAGGGAACACCGGGGAGCTGTTTTTT. Translating it yields CASSFGTGNTGELFF. Combining the CDR3 with reference TRBV11-3 and TRBJ2-2 gives the whole variable domain EAGVVQSPRYKIIEKKQPVAFWCNPISGHNTLYWYLQNLGQGPELLIRYENEEAVDDSQLPKDRFSAERLKGVDSTLKIQPAELGDSAVYLCASSFGTGNTGELFFGEGSRLTVL.

The chain carries TRBV18 and TRBJ2-5, with D unresolved. The CDR3 is 11 residues long. The germline V gene encodes CDR1 KGHSH and CDR2 LQKENI. V gave up 3 bases and J gave up 1 base, with 0 bases separating them. CDR3 sequence (DNA): TGTGCCAGCTCACCCCAAGAGACCCAGTACTTC. Residues: CASSPQETQYF.

The CDR3 sequence: CASTSGDTQYF. CDR3 DNA sequence: TGTGCCAGCACTTCGGGGGATACGCAGTATTTT. V is TRBV9 and J is TRBJ2-3, with D perhaps TRBD2 (5 bases). V lost 6 bases and J 6 bases, leaving 8 bases between the germline ends. Germline CDR1 is SGDLS and CDR2 is YYNGEE. The CDR3 sequence is 11 residues long.

J is TRBJ2-1 and V is TRBV7-9; 11 bases are shared with TRBD1. CDR1 SEHNR and CDR2 FQNEAQ come from the germline V gene (reference sequence). V was pared by 8 bases and J by 8 bases, with 11 bases of the junction left unmatched. CDR3 length: 15 amino acids. The CDR3 sequence is CASRDRGNTWDEQFF. The DNA for the CDR3 is TGTGCCAGCCGGGACAGGGGGAATACGTGGGATGAGCAGTTCTTC.

The rearrangement joins TRBV9 to TRBJ1-1, with TRBD1 as a possible D gene (5 bases). Trimming left V 5 bases short and J 0 bases short, with 8 bases between. CDR1 is SGDLS and CDR2 is YYNGEE in the germline V gene. There are 13 residues in the CDR3. The CDR3 nucleotides are TGTGCCAGCAGTCAGGGAATGAACACTGAAGCTTTCTTT. Its translation is CASSQGMNTEAFF. Together with reference TRBV9 and TRBJ1-1, the CDR3 gives the full variable domain: DSGVTQTPKHLITATGQRVTLRCSPRSGDLSVYWYQQSLDQGLQFLIQYYNGEERAKGNILERFSAQQFPDLHSELNLSSLELGDSALYFCASSQGMNTEAFFGQGTRLTVV.

The V and J genes are TRBV6-4 and TRBJ1-1, with 10 nucleotides matching TRBD1. V lost 6 bases, J lost 3 bases, and 4 bases stayed unmatched. CDR3 length: 14 amino acids. The germline CDR1 and CDR2 sequences are MRHNA and SNTAGT. CDR3 sequence (DNA): TGTGCCAGCAGGGGACAGGGGTGGGACACTGAAGCTTTCTTT. Translating gives CASRGQGWDTEAFF.

The chain combines TRBV19 with TRBJ2-3; 10 bases map to TRBD2. Germline assignment: CDR1 LNHDA and CDR2 SQIVND (reference sequence). J was trimmed by 2 bases and V by 1 base; bases with no gene match: 3. The CDR3 loop spans 16 amino acids. CDR3: CASSIGLAGVTDTQYF. The DNA of the CDR3 is TGTGCCAGTAGTATAGGGCTAGCGGGAGTCACAGATACGCAGTATTTT.

The chain combines TRBV28 with TRBJ2-3, with D perhaps matching TRBD1 (6 bases). Per the germline V gene, CDR1 is MDHEN and CDR2 is SYDVKM. The CDR3 covers 15 residues. V was clipped by 3 bases and J by 1 base, with 11 bases between them. The CDR3 is CASSFQQGRTDTQYF. The DNA for the CDR3 is TGTGCCAGCAGTTTCCAACAGGGACGCACAGATACGCAGTATTTT. The full variable domain, in which reference TRBV28 and TRBJ2-3 provide the parts outside the CDR3, is DVKVTQSSRYLVKRTGEKVFLECVQDMDHENMFWYRQDPGLGLRLIYFSYDVKMKEKGDIPEGYSVSREKKERFSLILESASTNQTSMYLCASSFQQGRTDTQYFGPGTRLTVL.

On this clone itself: At one boundary the junction diverges from the germline segment, which might be a read error. This chain uses TRBV7-6 with TRBJ1-2; maybe TRBD1 (6 bases). Germline loops: CDR1 SGHVS, CDR2 FNYEAQ. This CDR3 contains 11 residues. The CDR3 DNA reads as TGCGCCGCGGGGGGGCGGGAGGGCTACACCTTC. This sequence encodes CAAGGREGYTF.

This chain joins TRBV6-2 or TRBV6-3 and TRBJ1-6; perhaps TRBD1 as D (6 bases). This CDR3 has 14 residues. Germline assignment: CDR1 MNHEY and CDR2 SVGEGT. The germline V and J ends were trimmed by 4 bases and 14 bases, with 18 bases remaining between them. The CDR3 sequence is CASSSVPPEGALHF. The DNA of the CDR3 is TGTGCCAGCAGTTCAGTCCCGCCGGAGGGGGCCCTCCACTTT.

The CDR3 nucleotides are TGCGCCAGCAGCCTAGGGACTAGCGGGACTAACACAGATACGCAGTATTTT. Translating it yields CASSLGTSGTNTDTQYF. This chain joins TRBV5-1 and TRBJ2-3, with 13 nucleotides matching TRBD2. V was pared by 4 bases and J by 2 bases, with 7 bases of the junction left unmatched. Germline V gives CDR1 SGHRS, CDR2 YFSETQ. The length of the CDR3 is 17 residues.

Details on this clone: The sample carries other DNA sequences with the same CDR3. The rearrangement links TRBV7-6 to TRBJ1-2, with 10 bases fitting TRBD1. Trimming removed 4 bases from V and 8 bases from J; junction bases left unmatched: 4. The V gene's germline CDR1 is SGHVS and CDR2 FNYEAQ. The CDR3 is 13 residues long. The chain's CDR3 is CASSSDRGGGYTF. The CDR3 DNA reads TGTGCCAGCAGCTCGGACAGGGGGGGAGGCTACACCTTC. Complete variable domain (other parts from reference TRBV7-6 and TRBJ1-2): GAGVSQSPRYKVTKRGQDVALRCDPISGHVSLYWYRQALGQGPEFLTYFNYEAQQDKSGLPNDRFSAERPEGSISTLTIQRTEQRDSAMYRCASSSDRGGGYTFGSGTRLTVV.

V gene TRBV2 combines with J gene TRBJ2-7; 9 bases are shared with TRBD1. The CDR3 runs 14 residues. The germline V gene encodes CDR1 SNHLY and CDR2 FYNNEI. V shed 6 bases, J shed 4 bases, and the junction held 7 bases outside the gene matches. The CDR3 region has the DNA TGTGCCAGCAGGAGGCCGGGACAGGGTTACGAGCAGTACTTC. Amino acids: CASRRPGQGYEQYF.